One sample yielded the 6 T cell receptor beta chains listed below, sequenced in a study of blood T cell repertoires in COVID-19. Sequenced by immunoSEQ multiplex PCR; TCRdb stores in-frame clones only, minus some. This sample has tens of thousands of clones; around 86% occur once, and the top ten carry 2.1%. Material: peripheral blood. The receptors shown here come from an elderly woman with COVID-19, enrolled during active disease.

V usage is TRBV6-6 and J usage is TRBJ1-1; 7 bases agree with TRBD1. The CDR3 runs 13 residues. The V gene end was trimmed by 8 bases and the J gene end by 9 bases; junction bases not matched to a gene: 12. From germline, CDR1 is MNHNY and CDR2 SVGAGI (reference sequence). The CDR3 here is CASGTEPLGKAFF. DNA for the CDR3: TGTGCCAGCGGGACAGAGCCACTTGGGAAAGCTTTCTTT.

The J gene is TRBJ1-1, the V gene TRBV15, with D maybe TRBD1 (6 bases). Trimming removed 3 bases from V and 7 bases from J, with 18 bases in between. The CDR3 contains 15 residues. CDR1 and CDR2 from the germline V gene are LNHNV and YYDKDF (reference sequence). The CDR3 nucleotides read TGTGCCACCAGCAGTCGGGGAGGGGGGCCATATGAAGCTTTCTTT. Its translation is CATSSRGGGPYEAFF. Full variable domain (missing parts from reference TRBV15 and TRBJ1-1): DAMVIQNPRYQVTQFGKPVTLSCSQTLNHNVMYWYQQKSSQAPKLLFHYYDKDFNNEADTPDNFQSRRPNTSFCFLDIRSPGLGDTAMYLCATSSRGGGPYEAFFGQGTRLTVV.

The chain couples TRBV19 to TRBJ2-3; a weak D match, TRBD2 (5 bases). The CDR3 consists of 14 residues. Germline V gives CDR1 LNHDA, CDR2 SQIVND (reference sequence). Trimming removed 7 bases from V and 0 bases from J, with 11 bases in between. The CDR3 DNA sequence: TGTGCCAGTACGCGGTCGGGAAGCACAGATACGCAGTATTTT. This encodes CASTRSGSTDTQYF.

The chain is built from TRBV14 and TRBJ2-1, with a possible D match to TRBD2 (6 bases). The CDR3 extends over 15 amino acids. The V and J ends lost 2 bases and 5 bases respectively, with 13 bases between them. CDR1 is SGHDN and CDR2 is FVKESK in the germline V gene. The DNA for the CDR3 is TGTGCCAGCAGCCAACCCGGGACTCCCAACAATGAGCAGTTCTTC. Its translation is CASSQPGTPNNEQFF.

The chain employs TRBV28 and TRBJ2-7, with 9 bases fitting TRBD2. Germline V gene lookup returns CDR1 MDHEN and CDR2 SYDVKM. V lost 5 bases and J lost 6; bases outside the gene matches: 11. The CDR3 is 15 amino acids. CDR3 in amino acids: CASSTVAGVLGEQYF. CDR3 sequence (DNA): TGTGCCAGCAGTACAGTAGCGGGAGTCCTAGGCGAGCAGTACTTC.

This rearrangement joins TRBV10-2 to TRBJ1-6; possible D gene TRBD1, 6 bases. Germline CDR1 WSHSY, CDR2 SAAADI. V was trimmed by 6 bases and J by 5 bases, leaving 11 bases between them. CDR3 length equals 14 residues. The CDR3 here is CASRTEGDNSPLHF. DNA of the CDR3: TGCGCCAGCAGAACAGAGGGGGATAATTCACCCCTCCACTTT.